The rows below give T cell receptor beta chains drawn from one sample of a study of blood T cells in healthy people across ages. TCRdb processed the 5' RACE reads anew with MiXCR; each CDR3 protein has one entry. The sample has over 950,000 distinct CDR3 sequences; roughly two fifths are singletons. Sequences were obtained from blood. These receptors all stem from a man between 18 and 29 years old in good health. Each CDR3 is given with its conserved first and last residue. D genes are given only for firm matches. Clone sizes are given selectively: once, few, many, or a class where the clone is expanded.

>few|TRBJ2-2|TRBV15|-
CATRTGFNTGELFF
TGTGCCACCAGAACAGGGTTCAACACCGGGGAGCTGTTTTTT
>-|TRBJ2-5|TRBV20-1|-
CSARGVNEQYF
TGCAGTGCTAGAGGAGTGAATGAGCAGTACTTC
>-|TRBJ1-5|TRBV12-3/TRBV12-4|-
CASSHGTENQPQHF
TGTGCCAGCAGTCACGGGACCGAAAATCAGCCCCAGCATTTT
>-|TRBJ2-1|TRBV2|TRBD1
CASSDTPGQFNNEQFF
TGTGCCAGCAGCGATACGCCGGGACAGTTCAACAATGAGCAGTTCTTC
>-|TRBJ2-3|TRBV12-3/TRBV12-4|-
CASRGSSVSTDTQYF
TGTGCCAGCAGGGGGTCTTCGGTGAGCACAGATACGCAGTATTTT
>-|TRBJ2-3|TRBV3-1|-
CASSQDVATDTQYF
TGTGCCAGCAGCCAAGATGTCGCGACAGATACGCAGTATTTT
>-|TRBJ2-1|TRBV7-2|-
CASSLLSAGNEQFF
TGTGCCAGCAGCTTATTGTCAGCGGGCAATGAGCAGTTCTTC
>few|TRBJ1-5|TRBV24-1|-
CATGRNQPQHF
TGTGCCACCGGGCGTAATCAGCCCCAGCATTTT
>-|TRBJ2-3|TRBV15|TRBD2
CATGTSGYTDTQYF
TGTGCCACCGGGACTAGCGGGTACACAGATACGCAGTATTTT
>-|TRBJ2-3|TRBV5-1|TRBD1
CASSPTDRATTDTQYF
TGCGCCAGCAGCCCTACGGACAGGGCCACCACAGATACGCAGTACTTT
>-|TRBJ2-1|TRBV2|TRBD2
CASRLAGERDEQFF
TGTGCCAGCAGACTAGCGGGGGAGCGGGATGAGCAGTTCTTC
>few|TRBJ1-2|TRBV20-1|TRBD1
CSAHRGDGYTF
TGCAGTGCGCACAGGGGGGATGGCTACACCTTC
>few|TRBJ2-4|TRBV9|-
CASSVEDRAKNIQYF
TGTGCCAGCAGCGTCGAAGATCGTGCCAAAAACATTCAGTACTTC
>-|TRBJ2-7|TRBV7-9|TRBD2
CASSGGTSGNEQYF
TGTGCCAGCAGCGGCGGGACTAGCGGCAATGAGCAGTACTTC
>-|TRBJ2-2|TRBV14|-
CASSQGPGTTGELFF
TGTGCCAGCAGCCAGGGCCCAGGGACCACCGGGGAGCTGTTTTTT
>-|TRBJ2-7|TRBV2|TRBD2
CASKPGLAGSYEQYF
TGTGCCAGCAAACCAGGACTAGCGGGGAGCTACGAGCAGTACTTC
>few|TRBJ1-1|TRBV6-6|-
CASSSRRGLQGFTEAFF
TGTGCCAGCAGCTCGAGGAGGGGTCTGCAGGGCTTCACTGAAGCTTTCTTT
>few|TRBJ2-7|TRBV20-1|TRBD2
CSAETSGGIYEQYF
TGCAGTGCTGAGACTAGCGGGGGTATCTACGAGCAGTACTTC
>-|TRBJ1-5|TRBV20-1|-
CSARETTGGRNQPQHF
TGCAGTGCTAGAGAAACAACCGGAGGCCGCAATCAGCCCCAGCATTTT
>-|TRBJ2-1|TRBV10-3|TRBD1
CAMGQVMNEQFF
TGTGCCATGGGACAGGTGATGAATGAGCAGTTCTTC